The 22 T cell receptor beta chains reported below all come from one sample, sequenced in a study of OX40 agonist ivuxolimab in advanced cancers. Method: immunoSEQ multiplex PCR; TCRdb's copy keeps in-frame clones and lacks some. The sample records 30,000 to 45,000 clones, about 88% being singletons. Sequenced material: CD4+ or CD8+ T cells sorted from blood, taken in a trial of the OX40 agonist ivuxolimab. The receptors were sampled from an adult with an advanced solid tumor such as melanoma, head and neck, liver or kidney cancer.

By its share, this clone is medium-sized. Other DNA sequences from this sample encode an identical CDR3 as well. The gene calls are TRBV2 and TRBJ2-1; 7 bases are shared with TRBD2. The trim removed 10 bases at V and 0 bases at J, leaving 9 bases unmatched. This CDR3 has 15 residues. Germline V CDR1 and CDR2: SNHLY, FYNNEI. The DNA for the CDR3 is TGTGCCATCTCTGGGGAGGGGCTCTCCTACAATGAGCAGTTCTTC. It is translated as CAISGEGLSYNEQFF.

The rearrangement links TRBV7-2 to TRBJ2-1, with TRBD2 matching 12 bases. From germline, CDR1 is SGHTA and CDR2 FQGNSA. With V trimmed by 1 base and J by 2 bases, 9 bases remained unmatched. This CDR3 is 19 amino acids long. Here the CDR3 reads CASSLVRELAGGPYNEQFF. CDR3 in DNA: TGTGCCAGCAGCTTAGTGAGGGAGCTAGCGGGAGGGCCCTACAATGAGCAGTTCTTC.

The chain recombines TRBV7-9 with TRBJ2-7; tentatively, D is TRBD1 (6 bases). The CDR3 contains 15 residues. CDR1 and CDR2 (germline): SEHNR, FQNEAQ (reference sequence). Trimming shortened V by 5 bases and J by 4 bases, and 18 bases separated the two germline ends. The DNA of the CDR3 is TGTGCCAGCAGCCCCTATATGGGGGACAAATACGAGCAGTACTTC. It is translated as CASSPYMGDKYEQYF.

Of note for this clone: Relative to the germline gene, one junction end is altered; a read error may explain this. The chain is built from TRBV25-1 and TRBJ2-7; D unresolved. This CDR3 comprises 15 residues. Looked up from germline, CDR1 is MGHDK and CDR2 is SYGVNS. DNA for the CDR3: TGTGCCAGCAGTGACTTCGGTACCCCCTCCCACGAGCAGTACTTC. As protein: CASSDFGTPSHEQYF.

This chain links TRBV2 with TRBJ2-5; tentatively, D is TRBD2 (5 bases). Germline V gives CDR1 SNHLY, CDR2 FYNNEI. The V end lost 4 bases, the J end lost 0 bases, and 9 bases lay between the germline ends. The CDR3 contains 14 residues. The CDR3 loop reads CASSARADQETQYF. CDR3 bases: TGTGCCAGCAGTGCGCGGGCAGACCAAGAGACCCAGTACTTC.

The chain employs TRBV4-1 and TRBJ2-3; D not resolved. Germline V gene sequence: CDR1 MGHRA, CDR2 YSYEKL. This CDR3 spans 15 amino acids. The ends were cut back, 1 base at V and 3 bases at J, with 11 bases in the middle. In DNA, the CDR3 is TGCGCCAGCAGCCAAGCTGATAGCAGAACAGATACGCAGTATTTT. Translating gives CASSQADSRTDTQYF.

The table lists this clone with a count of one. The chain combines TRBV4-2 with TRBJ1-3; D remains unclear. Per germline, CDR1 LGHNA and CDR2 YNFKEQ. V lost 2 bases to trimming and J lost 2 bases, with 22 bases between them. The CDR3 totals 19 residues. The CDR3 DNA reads TGTGCCAGCAGCCAAATCAATGGGATAGAACTGCTGACTGGAAACACCATATATTTT. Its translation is CASSQINGIELLTGNTIYF.

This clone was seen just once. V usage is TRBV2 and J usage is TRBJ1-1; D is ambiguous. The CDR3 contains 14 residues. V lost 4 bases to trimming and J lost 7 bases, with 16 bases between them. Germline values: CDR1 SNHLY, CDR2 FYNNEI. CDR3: CASSGGYGADEAFF. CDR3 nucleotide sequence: TGTGCCAGCAGTGGAGGATATGGTGCTGATGAAGCTTTCTTT.

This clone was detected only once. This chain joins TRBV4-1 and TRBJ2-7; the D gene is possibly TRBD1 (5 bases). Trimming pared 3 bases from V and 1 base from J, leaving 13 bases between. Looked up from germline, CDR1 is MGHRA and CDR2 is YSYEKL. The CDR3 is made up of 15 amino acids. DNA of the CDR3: TGCGCCAGCAGCCAGATCCGACAGAATTCCTACGAGCAGTACTTC. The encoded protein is CASSQIRQNSYEQYF.

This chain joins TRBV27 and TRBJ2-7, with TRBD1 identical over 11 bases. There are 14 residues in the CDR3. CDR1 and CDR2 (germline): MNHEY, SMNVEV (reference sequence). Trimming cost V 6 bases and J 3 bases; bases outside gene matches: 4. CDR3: CASREDRGLYEQYF. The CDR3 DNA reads TGTGCCAGCAGAGAGGACAGGGGGCTCTACGAGCAGTACTTC.

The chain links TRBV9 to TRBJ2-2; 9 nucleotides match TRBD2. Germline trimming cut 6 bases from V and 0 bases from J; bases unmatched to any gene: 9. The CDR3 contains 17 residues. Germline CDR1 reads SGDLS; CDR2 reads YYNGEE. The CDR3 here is CASTTTLAGTNTGELFF. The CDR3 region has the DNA TGTGCCAGCACCACCACCCTAGCGGGAACGAACACCGGGGAGCTGTTTTTT.

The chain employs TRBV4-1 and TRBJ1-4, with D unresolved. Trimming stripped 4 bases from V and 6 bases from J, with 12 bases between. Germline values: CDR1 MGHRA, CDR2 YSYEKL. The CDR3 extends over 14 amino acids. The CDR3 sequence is CASSPEERDEKLFF. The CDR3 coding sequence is TGCGCCAGCAGCCCGGAGGAACGGGATGAAAAACTGTTTTTT.

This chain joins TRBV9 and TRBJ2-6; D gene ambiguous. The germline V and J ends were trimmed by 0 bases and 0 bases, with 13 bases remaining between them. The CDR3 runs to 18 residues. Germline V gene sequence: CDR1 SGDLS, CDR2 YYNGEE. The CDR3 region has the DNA TGTGCCAGCAGCGTAGAAGGTAGAGGCTTCTCTGGGGCCAACGTCCTGACTTTC. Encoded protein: CASSVEGRGFSGANVLTF.

The CDR3 sequence: CASSWFGTDPMGQYF. For the CDR3, the DNA is TGTGCCAGCAGTTGGTTCGGGACAGACCCAATGGGGCAGTACTTC. This sequence joins TRBV27 and TRBJ2-7; TRBD1 agrees at 7 bases. The CDR3 extends over 15 amino acids. The junction had 15 bases not matched to a gene; V was cut back by 4 bases and J by 9 bases. CDR1 and CDR2 from the germline V gene are MNHEY and SMNVEV (reference sequence).

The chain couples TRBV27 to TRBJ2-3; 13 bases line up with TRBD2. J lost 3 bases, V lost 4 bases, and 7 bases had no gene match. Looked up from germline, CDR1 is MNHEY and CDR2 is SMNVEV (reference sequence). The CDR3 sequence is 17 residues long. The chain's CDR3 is CASSSRTSGSITDTQYF. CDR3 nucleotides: TGTGCCAGCAGTTCAAGGACTAGCGGGAGTATTACAGATACGCAGTATTTT.

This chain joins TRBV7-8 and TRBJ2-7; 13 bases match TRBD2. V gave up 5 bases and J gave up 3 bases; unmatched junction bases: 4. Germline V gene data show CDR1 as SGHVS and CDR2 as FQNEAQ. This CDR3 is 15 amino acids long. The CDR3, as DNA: TGTGCCAGCAGCCTCTGGACTAGCGGGAGCTACGAGCAGTACTTC. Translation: CASSLWTSGSYEQYF. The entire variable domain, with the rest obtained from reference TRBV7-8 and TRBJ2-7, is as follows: GAGVSQSPRYKVAKRGQDVALRCDPISGHVSLFWYQQALGQGPEFLTYFQNEAQLDKSGLPSDRFFAERPEGSVSTLKIQRTQQEDSAVYLCASSLWTSGSYEQYFGPGTRLTVT.

The CDR3 sequence: CASSLGVLGLAKNIQYF. CDR3 sequence (DNA): TGTGCCAGCAGCTTAGGTGTCCTGGGTTTGGCCAAAAACATTCAGTACTTC. The chain carries TRBV5-8 and TRBJ2-4; D is unclear. Trimming shortened V by 2 bases and J by 1 base, and 16 bases separated the two germline ends. The CDR3 runs 17 residues. Germline CDR1 reads SGHTS; CDR2 reads YDEGEE.

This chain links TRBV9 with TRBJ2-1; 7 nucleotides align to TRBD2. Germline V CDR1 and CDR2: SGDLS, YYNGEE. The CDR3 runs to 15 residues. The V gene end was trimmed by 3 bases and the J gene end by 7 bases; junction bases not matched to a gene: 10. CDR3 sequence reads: CASSAYSGPGNEQFF. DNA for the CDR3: TGTGCCAGCAGCGCTTATAGCGGGCCGGGGAATGAGCAGTTCTTC. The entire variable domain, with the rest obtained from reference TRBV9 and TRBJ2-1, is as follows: DSGVTQTPKHLITATGQRVTLRCSPRSGDLSVYWYQQSLDQGLQFLIQYYNGEERAKGNILERFSAQQFPDLHSELNLSSLELGDSALYFCASSAYSGPGNEQFFGPGTRLTVL.

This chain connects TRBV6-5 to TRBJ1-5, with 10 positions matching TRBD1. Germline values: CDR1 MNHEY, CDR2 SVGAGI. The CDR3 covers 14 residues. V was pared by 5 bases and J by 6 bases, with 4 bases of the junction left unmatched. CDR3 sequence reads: CASSEGQGSQPQHF. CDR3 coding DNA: TGTGCCAGCAGTGAGGGACAGGGGTCTCAGCCCCAGCATTTT.

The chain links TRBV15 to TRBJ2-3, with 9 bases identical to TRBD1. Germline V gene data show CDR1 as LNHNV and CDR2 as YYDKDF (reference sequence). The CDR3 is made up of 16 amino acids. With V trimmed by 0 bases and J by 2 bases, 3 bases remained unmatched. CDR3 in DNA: TGTGCCACCAGCAGAGATACAGGGGGCCCCACAGATACGCAGTATTTT. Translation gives CATSRDTGGPTDTQYF.

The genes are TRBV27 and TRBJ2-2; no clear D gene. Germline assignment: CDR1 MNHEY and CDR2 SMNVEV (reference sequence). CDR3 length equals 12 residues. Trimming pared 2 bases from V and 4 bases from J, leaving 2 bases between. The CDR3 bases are TGTGCCAGCAGTTTAGCCACCGGGGAGCTGTTTTTT. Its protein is CASSLATGELFF.

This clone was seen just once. CDR3 amino acids: CASSSRLAGHIYNEQFF. The CDR3 DNA follows: TGTGCCAGCAGTTCAAGACTAGCGGGACATATATACAATGAGCAGTTCTTC. The chain links TRBV28 to TRBJ2-1, with TRBD2 matching over 11 bases. After removal of 4 bases from V and 4 bases from J, the junction contained 9 bases not matched to a gene. The V gene's germline CDR1 is MDHEN and CDR2 SYDVKM. This CDR3 contains 17 residues.